The clone carrying this TCR beta chain was found a few times. As yet, its antigen is unknown. PCR primers comprised 60 Vbeta and 13 Jbeta primers. Sequenced by immunoSEQ multiplex PCR; TCRdb stores in-frame clones only, minus some. This sample has under 150,000 clones; roughly four fifths occur once, and the top ten carry less than 6.5%. This sample is part of a study of cytomegalovirus exposure and HLA in healthy donors. Study results and limitations: A later analysis linked a missense DCLRE1C variant to TCR beta V- and J-gene trimming. Later analysis placed DRB1 highest and HLA-C lowest in TCR association rates, which differed by HLA locus. Using a false discovery rate of 0.05, a later analysis showed that 16,951 TCR beta sequences were associated with HLA alleles.

The material sequenced was PBMCs. This clonotype was sampled from a woman aged 35 to 49 in good health and CMV-seropositive.

CDR3 nucleotides: TGTGCCAGCAGTCCGGGGACAGGGCTCTCTAATGAAAAACTGTTTTTT. It specifies CASSPGTGLSNEKLFF. The chain recombines TRBV28 with TRBJ1-4; the match to TRBD1 covers 9 bases. This CDR3 is built from 16 residues. CDR1 is MDHEN, CDR2 SYDVKM, per germline. Trimming took 5 bases from V and 3 from J; bases not matched to a gene: 7.